Following are 27 T cell receptor beta chains from one sample sequenced in a study of T cell repertoires in cytomegalovirus infection. One entry per CDR3 protein results from TCRdb running MiXCR on the reads. The sample holds roughly 68,000 distinct CDR3 sequences, 20% to 25% seen once. Antigen specificity for these receptors is unknown. The material sequenced was CD8+ T cells from cultured PBMCs, taken from culture after CMV antigen stimulation. These receptors all stem from a human donor in good health (CMV status not recorded). Some clones in this sample may be carry-over from other donors' samples.

This clonotype was seen a few times. V is TRBV10-2 and J is TRBJ2-1; 7 bases fit TRBD1. The CDR3 runs 16 residues. The junction had 8 bases not matched to a gene; V was cut back by 6 bases and J by 0 bases. CDR1 is WSHSY and CDR2 is SAAADI in the germline V gene. CDR3 nucleotides: TGCGCCAGCAGATTGGGACAGCTGAGCTCCTACAATGAGCAGTTCTTC. Translation: CASRLGQLSSYNEQFF.

This clonotype was recorded a few times. CDR3 sequence (DNA): TGCGCCAGCAGCCAGGAAAATACAGGGGTCAGGGCAGATACGCAGTATTTT. As protein: CASSQENTGVRADTQYF. The chain carries TRBV4-3 and TRBJ2-3; TRBD1 aligns across 7 bases. V lost 3 bases and J lost 4; bases outside the gene matches: 13. Germline CDR1 LGHNA, CDR2 YSLEER. There are 17 residues in the CDR3.

This chain joins TRBV2 and TRBJ2-7, with D perhaps matching TRBD1 (5 bases). The CDR3 runs 14 residues. Germline V CDR1 and CDR2: SNHLY, FYNNEI. The germline V and J ends were trimmed by 6 bases and 2 bases, with 14 bases remaining between them. The DNA for the CDR3 is TGTGCCAGCAGACTAACAGGTACCGCCTACGAGCAGTACTTC. Protein product: CASRLTGTAYEQYF.

In its sample, this clonotype was seen many times. The chain joins TRBV6-1 to TRBJ2-1, with 7 bases matching TRBD2. V lost 10 bases, J lost 7 bases, and 4 bases stayed unmatched. This CDR3 spans 11 amino acids. Germline values: CDR1 MNHNS, CDR2 SASEGT. CDR3 in amino acids: CATSGGNEQFF. DNA of the CDR3: TGTGCCACCTCCGGGGGGAATGAGCAGTTCTTC.

This clonotype was counted many times. The rearrangement joins TRBV18 to TRBJ2-1; the D gene is possibly TRBD1 (5 bases). CDR1 and CDR2 (germline): KGHSH, LQKENI. V lost 3 bases to trimming and J lost 9 bases, with 15 bases between them. This CDR3 is built from 14 residues. As DNA, the CDR3 is TGTGCCAGCTCACCTCCCGACAGACACCCTGAGCAGTTCTTC. Residues: CASSPPDRHPEQFF.

This CDR3 reads CASSQLDGRAPDTEAFF. The CDR3 DNA is TGTGCCAGCAGCCAACTGGACGGAAGGGCTCCTGACACTGAAGCTTTCTTT. The rearrangement joins TRBV25-1 to TRBJ1-1; D ambiguous. The germline V and J ends were trimmed by 6 bases and 3 bases, with 23 bases remaining between them. There are 17 residues in the CDR3. CDR1 and CDR2 (germline): MGHDK, SYGVNS. Full variable domain (missing parts from reference TRBV25-1 and TRBJ1-1): EADIYQTPRYLVIGTGKKITLECSQTMGHDKMYWYQQDPGMELHLIHYSYGVNSTEKGDLSSESTVSRIRTEHFPLTLESARPSHTSQYLCASSQLDGRAPDTEAFFGQGTRLTVV.

J is TRBJ2-1 and V is TRBV6-4; TRBD2 matches 10 bases. The germline CDR1 and CDR2 sequences are MRHNA and SNTAGT. This CDR3 is 15 amino acids long. The J segment lost 5 bases and the V segment lost 6 bases, leaving 7 bases of the junction unmatched. The CDR3 DNA reads TGTGCCAGCAGCATACTAGCGGGAAGCAACAATGAGCAGTTCTTC. Protein: CASSILAGSNNEQFF.

To note about this clonotype: Germline is not matched at one junction end, which may reflect a read error. The V gene is TRBV7-2, the J gene TRBJ1-2; TRBD1 agrees at 8 bases. From germline, CDR1 is SGHTA and CDR2 FQGNSA. This CDR3 is built from 17 residues. The CDR3 here is CASSLAFSGDRNYGHTF. As DNA, the CDR3 is TGTGCCAGCAGCTTAGCGTTTTCCGGGGACAGGAACTATGGCCACACCTTC.

The genes are TRBV7-8 and TRBJ2-7; D unclear. CDR1 is SGHVS and CDR2 is FQNEAQ in the germline V gene. Trimming took 6 bases from V and 4 from J, leaving 13 bases between them. This CDR3 comprises 13 residues. This CDR3 is CASSPTNTYEQYF. CDR3 nucleotides: TGTGCCAGCAGTCCAACGAACACGTACGAGCAGTACTTC.

A few counts support this clonotype. V is TRBV7-9 and J is TRBJ1-6; the D gene is possibly TRBD1 (5 bases). V shed 5 bases and J shed 10 bases, with 18 bases lying between them. The CDR3 extends over 15 amino acids. CDR1 SEHNR and CDR2 FQNEAQ come from the germline V gene (reference sequence). The CDR3 coding sequence is TGTGCCAGCAGCAGGACGCGGGGGGAGGACTCACCCCTCCACTTT. Amino acid sequence: CASSRTRGEDSPLHF.

This clonotype occurred a few times. The chain uses TRBV7-9 and TRBJ1-2, with TRBD1 matching over 7 bases. Trimming took 4 bases from V and 3 from J; bases not matched to a gene: 8. This CDR3 spans 15 amino acids. Germline V lookup: CDR1 SEHNR, CDR2 FQNEAQ (reference sequence). The CDR3 coding sequence is TGTGCCAGCAGCTCTCCGGGACAGACTTACTATGGCTACACCTTC. Protein product: CASSSPGQTYYGYTF.

The chain employs TRBV11-2 and TRBJ1-2; tentative D call: TRBD1 (6 bases). The germline CDR1 and CDR2 sequences are SGHAT and FQNNGV. V was cut by 4 bases and J by 1 base, with 10 bases left in between. The CDR3 totals 14 residues. The CDR3 protein is CASSSPGDNYGYTF. The CDR3 DNA reads as TGTGCCAGCAGCTCGCCAGGGGATAACTATGGCTACACCTTC.

The chain uses TRBV24-1 and TRBJ2-5; 14 positions match TRBD2. CDR3 size: 18 residues. Looked up from germline, CDR1 is KGHDR and CDR2 is SFDVKD. The V segment lost 5 bases and the J segment 3 bases; nucleotides outside the gene matches: 10. The CDR3 spells CATSGTSGGLRKEETQYF. The CDR3 DNA follows: TGTGCCACCAGTGGGACTAGCGGGGGGCTGAGGAAGGAAGAGACCCAGTACTTC.

The chain couples TRBV30 to TRBJ1-5, with D possibly being TRBD1 (6 bases). This CDR3 is built from 18 residues. The V gene's germline CDR1 is GTSNPN and CDR2 SVGIG (reference sequence). Trimming took 4 bases from V and 2 from J, leaving 24 bases between them. The CDR3 region is CAWTPPDRLLGGNQPQHF. The DNA for the CDR3 is TGTGCCTGGACCCCCCCCGACAGGCTCTTAGGAGGCAATCAGCCCCAGCATTTT.

This clonotype has a handful of counts. The chain recombines TRBV4-3 with TRBJ1-1; TRBD1 matches 7 bases. Trimming at V came to 4 bases and at J to 5 bases, leaving 10 bases not matched to a gene. The CDR3 spans 15 residues. CDR1 and CDR2 (germline): LGHNA, YSLEER. CDR3 DNA sequence: TGCGCCAGCAGCCCCAGGGGGGGGGATAAGACTGAAGCTTTCTTT. Amino acids: CASSPRGGDKTEAFF.

This clonotype was observed a handful of times. This chain uses TRBV27 with TRBJ2-2; a weak D match, TRBD1 (5 bases). The V end lost 5 bases, the J end lost 7 bases, and 11 bases lay between the germline ends. From germline, CDR1 is MNHEY and CDR2 SMNVEV (reference sequence). The CDR3 extends over 13 amino acids. Here the CDR3 reads CASSAGLGGELFF. CDR3 sequence (DNA): TGTGCCAGCAGTGCAGGGCTAGGCGGGGAGCTGTTTTTT.

The rearrangement links TRBV14 to TRBJ2-1, with D unclear. Germline loops: CDR1 SGHDN, CDR2 FVKESK. The ends were cut back, 1 base at V and 6 bases at J, with 13 bases in the middle. This CDR3 comprises 15 residues. As DNA, the CDR3 is TGTGCCAGCAGCCAAGGTGGACCGCTACTCAATGAGCAGTTCTTC. Translation: CASSQGGPLLNEQFF.

This clonotype occurred many times. The genes are TRBV4-3 and TRBJ2-1; possibly TRBD1 for D (5 bases). Germline CDR1 LGHNA, CDR2 YSLEER. The V gene lost 1 base and the J gene lost 4 bases, with 11 bases spanning the gap. CDR3 length: 15 amino acids. The CDR3 spells CASSQGQGDYNEQFF. The DNA for the CDR3 is TGCGCCAGCAGCCAAGGTCAGGGCGATTACAATGAGCAGTTCTTC.

This clonotype turned up a few times. The chain carries TRBV4-1 and TRBJ2-4; TRBD2 is a possible D gene (5 bases). CDR1 and CDR2 from the germline V gene are MGHRA and YSYEKL. The germline V and J ends were trimmed by 0 bases and 1 base, with 10 bases remaining between them. This CDR3 is built from 16 residues. CDR3 region: CASSQEGGRAKNIQYF. The CDR3 region has the DNA TGCGCCAGCAGCCAAGAAGGAGGTAGGGCCAAAAACATTCAGTACTTC.

The V gene is TRBV7-8, the J gene TRBJ1-5, with a possible D match to TRBD1 (5 bases). Trimming cost V 4 bases and J 2 bases, with 21 bases left between them. This CDR3 is 18 amino acids long. In germline, CDR1 is SGHVS, CDR2 FQNEAQ. CDR3 loop: CASSSGAGESHRNQPQHF. The CDR3 DNA is TGTGCCAGCAGCTCCGGCGCGGGGGAAAGTCATCGCAATCAGCCCCAGCATTTT.

This clonotype was counted only a few times. In nucleotides, the CDR3 is TGTGCCATCAGTGAGTCGAAGGCAGCCCTAATATATGGCTACACCTTC. It is translated as CAISESKAALIYGYTF. The chain links TRBV10-3 to TRBJ1-2; no definite D call. V was pared by 0 bases and J by 5 bases, with 16 bases between. Looked up from germline, CDR1 is ENHRY and CDR2 is SYGVKD. The CDR3 extends over 16 amino acids.

This clonotype was counted a few times. V usage is TRBV7-9 and J usage is TRBJ2-5; 11 bases agree with TRBD2. CDR3 size: 15 residues. Trimming at V came to 5 bases and at J to 4 bases, leaving 6 bases not matched to a gene. CDR1 is SEHNR and CDR2 is FQNEAQ in the germline V gene (reference sequence). The CDR3 reads CASSVLAGALETQYF. CDR3 sequence (DNA): TGTGCCAGCAGCGTACTAGCGGGGGCCCTAGAGACCCAGTACTTC.

This clonotype appeared many times. This sequence joins TRBV7-8 and TRBJ2-1; D call uncertain. The CDR3 has 13 residues. CDR1 and CDR2 (germline): SGHVS, FQNEAQ. V was trimmed by 5 bases and J by 4 bases, leaving 9 bases between them. CDR3 DNA: TGTGCCAGCAGCCCGGTATTATACAATGAGCAGTTCTTC. Residues: CASSPVLYNEQFF.

This chain links TRBV29-1 with TRBJ2-7; a weak D match, TRBD2 (5 bases). The V gene's germline CDR1 is SQVTM and CDR2 ANQGSEA. The CDR3 length is 12 residues. Trimming removed 5 bases at V and 0 bases at J, with 8 bases between. In DNA, the CDR3 is TGCAGCGTTTCGGGGAGCTCCTACGAGCAGTACTTC. Amino acid sequence: CSVSGSSYEQYF.

This chain links TRBV11-2 with TRBJ2-5, with TRBD2 matching over 8 bases. CDR3 length equals 15 residues. The ends lost 3 bases at V and 2 bases at J; junction bases unmatched: 5. The germline gives CDR1 SGHAT, CDR2 FQNNGV. The CDR3 nucleotides read TGTGCCAGCAGCTTGGGACTAGGTTCACAAGAGACCCAGTACTTC. Protein product: CASSLGLGSQETQYF.

The V and J genes are TRBV7-9 and TRBJ1-2; D perhaps matches TRBD1 (6 bases). Germline CDR1 SEHNR, CDR2 FQNEAQ (reference sequence). The CDR3 extends over 14 amino acids. V was clipped by 3 bases and J by 6 bases, with 14 bases between them. The CDR3 is CASSLGGLLNGYTF. The CDR3 DNA reads as TGTGCCAGCAGCTTGGGGGGGCTACTCAATGGCTACACCTTC.

The chain combines TRBV12-3 or TRBV12-4 with TRBJ1-1; D gene unclear. CDR3 length: 14 amino acids. V dropped 4 bases and J dropped 2 bases, with 11 bases sitting between them. This chain's CDR3 is CASSSTDENTEAFF. DNA of the CDR3: TGTGCCAGCAGTTCCACAGACGAAAACACTGAAGCTTTCTTT.